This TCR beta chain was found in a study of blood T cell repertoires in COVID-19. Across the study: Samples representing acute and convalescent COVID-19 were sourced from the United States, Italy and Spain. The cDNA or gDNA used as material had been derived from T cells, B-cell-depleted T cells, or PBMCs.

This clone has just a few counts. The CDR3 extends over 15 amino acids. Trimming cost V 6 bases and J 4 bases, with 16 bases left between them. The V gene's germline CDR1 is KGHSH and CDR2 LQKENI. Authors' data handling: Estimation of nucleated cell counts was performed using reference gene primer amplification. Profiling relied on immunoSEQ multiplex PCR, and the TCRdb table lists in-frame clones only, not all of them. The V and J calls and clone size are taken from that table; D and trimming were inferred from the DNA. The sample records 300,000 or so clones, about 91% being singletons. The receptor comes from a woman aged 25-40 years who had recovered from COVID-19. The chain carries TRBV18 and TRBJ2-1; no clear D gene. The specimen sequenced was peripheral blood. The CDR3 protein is CASSLRGDQYNEQFF. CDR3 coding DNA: TGTGCCAGCTCCCTACGAGGAGACCAATACAATGAGCAGTTCTTC.